What follows are 23 T cell receptor beta chains derived from one specimen sequenced in a study of T cells in localized non-small cell lung cancer. The table came from immunoSEQ multiplex PCR; TCRdb's copy has only in-frame clones and leaves some out. The data contain 55,000 to 80,000 clones, about four fifths of them singletons. The specimen comprised peripheral blood, sampled before any cancer treatment. The receptors shown here come from a female donor at least 60 years old with stage I lung adenocarcinoma.

The V gene is TRBV28, the J gene TRBJ1-5; possible D gene TRBD1, 6 bases. V lost 5 bases and J lost 3, with 11 bases in between. The CDR3 runs to 14 residues. CDR1 is MDHEN and CDR2 is SYDVKM in the germline V gene. The CDR3 loop is CASSENRDNQPQHF. For the CDR3, the DNA is TGTGCCAGCAGTGAGAACAGGGACAATCAGCCCCAGCATTTT.

The V and J genes are TRBV5-1 and TRBJ2-1, with D possibly called TRBD1 or TRBD2 (5 bases each). The germline CDR1 and CDR2 sequences are SGHRS and YFSETQ. The V gene lost 0 bases and the J gene lost 6 bases, with 13 bases spanning the gap. This CDR3 spans 15 amino acids. CDR3 residues: CASSLERGRLNEQFF. CDR3 bases: TGCGCCAGCAGCTTGGAACGGGGCAGACTCAATGAGCAGTTCTTC.

The chain is built from TRBV27 and TRBJ2-4; 7 bases align to TRBD2. This CDR3 is built from 19 residues. The germline V gene encodes CDR1 MNHEY and CDR2 SMNVEV (reference sequence). Unmatched junction bases numbered 18, after V lost 6 bases and J lost 1 base. CDR3 sequence: CASSPGGRATRPAKNIQYF. The CDR3 nucleotides are TGTGCCAGCAGCCCGGGGGGTAGGGCGACAAGGCCCGCCAAAAACATTCAGTACTTC.

The genes are TRBV5-6 and TRBJ1-1; D uncertain. The CDR3 contains 15 residues. Trimming took 0 bases from V and 0 from J, leaving 9 bases between them. Germline V gene sequence: CDR1 SGHDT, CDR2 YYEEEE. CDR3 coding DNA: TGTGCCAGCAGCTTGGGAGGGCTTATGAACACTGAAGCTTTCTTT. Its protein product is CASSLGGLMNTEAFF. Complete variable domain (other parts from reference TRBV5-6 and TRBJ1-1): DAGVTQSPTHLIKTRGQQVTLRCSPKSGHDTVSWYQQALGQGPQFIFQYYEEEERQRGNFPDRFSGHQFPNYSSELNVNALLLGDSALYLCASSLGGLMNTEAFFGQGTRLTVV.

The chain couples TRBV7-3 to TRBJ2-1, with 11 bases matching TRBD2. The V gene end was trimmed by 1 base and the J gene end by 7 bases; junction bases not matched to a gene: 3. The CDR3 covers 15 residues. From germline, CDR1 is SGHTA and CDR2 FQGTGA. The CDR3 protein is CASSLRLAGGNEQFF. In DNA form, the CDR3 reads TGTGCCAGCAGCTTAAGATTAGCGGGAGGGAATGAGCAGTTCTTC.

The genes are TRBV27 and TRBJ1-1; D not resolved. The CDR3 sequence is 13 residues long. Germline V gene sequence: CDR1 MNHEY, CDR2 SMNVEV (reference sequence). V was clipped by 7 bases and J by 0 bases, with 9 bases between them. This CDR3 is CASKKGLNTEAFF. For the CDR3, the DNA is TGTGCCAGCAAGAAGGGCCTGAACACTGAAGCTTTCTTT.

The rearrangement uses TRBV2 and TRBJ2-7; D unclear. This CDR3 has 14 amino acids. CDR1 and CDR2 (germline): SNHLY, FYNNEI. With 6 bases removed from V and 2 bases from J, the gap between germline ends came to 14 bases. The CDR3 nucleotides read TGTGCCAGCAGGGTACAAGACCTACCCTACGAGCAGTACTTC. Protein sequence: CASRVQDLPYEQYF.

The chain joins TRBV6-5 to TRBJ1-1, with TRBD1 as a possible D gene (6 bases). V was trimmed by 2 bases and J by 5 bases, leaving 18 bases between them. The CDR3 is 16 amino acids. Germline-derived CDR1 and CDR2 are MNHEY and SVGAGI. CDR3 in amino acids: CASSYTQGRFGTEAFF. DNA of the CDR3: TGTGCCAGCAGTTACACCCAGGGGAGGTTTGGAACTGAAGCTTTCTTT.

CDR3 DNA sequence: TGTGCCAGCAGCTTTTCGAGGGGCGCTACCTACGAGCAGTACTTC. Amino acids: CASSFSRGATYEQYF. V usage is TRBV11-2 and J usage is TRBJ2-7; D could derive from TRBD1 or TRBD2 (5 bases each). The CDR3 runs 15 residues. Trimming shortened V by 3 bases and J by 2 bases, and 14 bases separated the two germline ends. The germline V gene encodes CDR1 SGHAT and CDR2 FQNNGV.

The chain uses TRBV30 and TRBJ2-1; D may be TRBD2 (5 bases). V gave up 3 bases and J gave up 7 bases, with 13 bases separating them. Germline CDR1 and CDR2: GTSNPN and SVGIG (reference sequence). The CDR3 is 13 residues long. CDR3: CAWRAGPGNEQFF. CDR3 bases: TGTGCCTGGAGGGCCGGGCCGGGGAATGAGCAGTTCTTC.

The genes are TRBV4-1 and TRBJ2-1, with D possibly being TRBD2 (6 bases). With 4 bases removed from V and 8 bases from J, the gap between germline ends came to 18 bases. CDR1 MGHRA and CDR2 YSYEKL come from the germline V gene. There are 15 residues in the CDR3. CDR3 sequence: CASSPGTGHRDEQFF. CDR3 DNA sequence: TGCGCCAGCAGCCCCGGGACTGGCCATAGGGATGAGCAGTTCTTC.

The gene calls are TRBV18 and TRBJ2-1; 8 bases line up with TRBD1. Germline lookup yields CDR1 KGHSH and CDR2 LQKENI. This CDR3 has 16 residues. V lost 3 bases and J lost 2; bases outside the gene matches: 6. The CDR3 sequence is CASSPRQGNPYNEQFF. For the CDR3, the DNA is TGTGCCAGCTCACCGCGACAGGGGAACCCCTACAATGAGCAGTTCTTC.

The chain carries TRBV6-1 and TRBJ1-1; weak D call: TRBD1 (5 bases). Germline V lookup: CDR1 MNHNS, CDR2 SASEGT. The germline V and J ends were trimmed by 6 bases and 2 bases, with 10 bases remaining between them. The CDR3 totals 13 residues. CDR3 sequence (DNA): TGTGCCAGCAGCTACGGGGACAACACTGAAGCTTTCTTT. Amino acid sequence: CASSYGDNTEAFF.

The chain carries TRBV19 and TRBJ1-1, with D maybe TRBD1 (5 bases). V was pared by 6 bases and J by 0 bases, with 8 bases between. Germline V CDR1 and CDR2: LNHDA, SQIVND (reference sequence). The CDR3 contains 13 residues. CDR3 nucleotide sequence: TGTGCCAGTAGCGGGACTTTGAACACTGAAGCTTTCTTT. Its translation is CASSGTLNTEAFF.

The rearrangement links TRBV5-1 to TRBJ2-1, with D possibly TRBD2 on 6 matching bases. This CDR3 has 15 residues. The V and J ends lost 4 bases and 3 bases respectively, with 14 bases between them. CDR1 and CDR2 from the germline V gene are SGHRS and YFSETQ. The DNA of the CDR3 is TGCGCCAGCAGCCCTATAGGGACTTACTACAATGAGCAGTTCTTC. Residues: CASSPIGTYYNEQFF.

This chain connects TRBV6-4 to TRBJ2-3; the match to TRBD2 covers 13 bases. The CDR3 is 21 amino acids. The ends lost 2 bases at V and 1 base at J; junction bases unmatched: 15. CDR1 and CDR2 from the germline V gene are MRHNA and SNTAGT. The CDR3 sequence: CASSDQYRSTSGGLGTDTQYF. The DNA of the CDR3 is TGTGCCAGCAGTGACCAATACAGGTCGACTAGCGGGGGGCTTGGCACAGATACGCAGTATTTT.

The gene calls are TRBV5-4 and TRBJ2-1, with D perhaps TRBD1 or TRBD2 (6 bases each). V dropped 4 bases and J dropped 5 bases, with 22 bases sitting between them. This CDR3 is 17 amino acids long. Germline values: CDR1 SGHNT, CDR2 YYREEE (reference sequence). CDR3 loop: CASSPGSRGDFHNEQFF. The DNA for the CDR3 is TGTGCCAGCAGCCCGGGGTCTAGGGGGGATTTTCACAATGAGCAGTTCTTC.

A few counts support this clone. This chain connects TRBV7-8 to TRBJ2-3; D not certain. Trimming removed 4 bases at V and 4 bases at J, with 15 bases between. The CDR3 is made up of 15 amino acids. Germline V lookup: CDR1 SGHVS, CDR2 FQNEAQ. The CDR3 coding sequence is TGTGCCAGCAGCTCCAGGCCCCCCCGCCCAGATACGCAGTATTTT. Its translation: CASSSRPPRPDTQYF.

The rearrangement links TRBV11-2 to TRBJ1-1; 9 bases map to TRBD1. V lost 4 bases to trimming and J lost 1 base; unmatched junction nucleotides: 4. The CDR3 consists of 15 residues. Germline assignment: CDR1 SGHAT and CDR2 FQNNGV. The CDR3 spells CASSSLQGANTEAFF. DNA for the CDR3: TGTGCCAGCAGCTCCTTACAGGGGGCGAACACTGAAGCTTTCTTT.

The CDR3 region has the DNA TGTGCCAGCAGTCCTCGGTCGGGACAGGGCTCTGGGGCCAACGTCCTGACTTTC. Its translation is CASSPRSGQGSGANVLTF. V usage is TRBV7-9 and J usage is TRBJ2-6; 9 bases line up with TRBD1. J gave up 0 bases and V 6 bases, and 9 bases lay outside the gene matches. Germline assignment: CDR1 SEHNR and CDR2 FQNEAQ (reference sequence). The CDR3 has 18 amino acids.

The chain's CDR3 is CASSQAGSGGYTF. CDR3 DNA: TGTGCCAGCAGCCAAGCCGGGTCTGGTGGCTACACCTTC. The chain links TRBV14 to TRBJ1-2, with D uncertain. The V and J ends lost 1 base and 7 bases respectively, with 10 bases between them. This CDR3 contains 13 residues. CDR1 is SGHDN and CDR2 is FVKESK in the germline V gene.

CDR3 DNA sequence: TGTGCCAGTTCGTCTGGGACAGTTAGCAATCAGCCCCAGCATTTT. Translation: CASSSGTVSNQPQHF. The rearrangement uses TRBV19 and TRBJ1-5; 7 bases match TRBD1. Trimming removed 8 bases from V and 0 bases from J; junction bases left unmatched: 7. This CDR3 has 15 residues. The V gene's germline CDR1 is LNHDA and CDR2 SQIVND (reference sequence).

The chain's CDR3 is CASNARAEETQYF. The CDR3 DNA reads as TGTGCCAGCAACGCTAGGGCGGAAGAGACCCAGTACTTC. The chain couples TRBV6-1 to TRBJ2-5; D not resolved. V lost 7 bases and J 3 bases, leaving 12 bases between the germline ends. Germline V lookup: CDR1 MNHNS, CDR2 SASEGT. The CDR3 has 13 amino acids.